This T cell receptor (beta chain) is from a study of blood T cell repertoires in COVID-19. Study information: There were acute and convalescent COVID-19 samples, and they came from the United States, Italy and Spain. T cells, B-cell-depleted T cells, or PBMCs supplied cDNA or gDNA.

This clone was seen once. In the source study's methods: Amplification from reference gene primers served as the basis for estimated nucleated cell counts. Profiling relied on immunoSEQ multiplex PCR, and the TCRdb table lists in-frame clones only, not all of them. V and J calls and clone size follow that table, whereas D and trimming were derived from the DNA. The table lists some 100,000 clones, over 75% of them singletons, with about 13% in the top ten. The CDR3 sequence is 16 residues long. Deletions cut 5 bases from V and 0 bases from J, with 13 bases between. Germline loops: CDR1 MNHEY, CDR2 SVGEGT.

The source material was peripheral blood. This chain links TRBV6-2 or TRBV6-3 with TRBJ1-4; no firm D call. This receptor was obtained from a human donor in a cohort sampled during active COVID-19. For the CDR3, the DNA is TGTGCCAGCAGTGGACCCCTCGGGGCAACTAATGAAAAACTGTTTTTT. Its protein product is CASSGPLGATNEKLFF.